The 27 T cell receptor beta chains given below trace back to one sample, sequenced in a study of CD8 T cells in ankylosing spondylitis. TCRdb reprocessed the 5' RACE reads via MiXCR and lists one record per CDR3 protein. Among 150,000 or so distinct CDR3 sequences listed, around a tenth were seen once. The sequenced sample consisted of blood, either unsorted or a sorted T cell fraction (not recorded which). All receptors come from a male donor with ankylosing spondylitis or in good health (not recorded which).

This clonotype was observed many times. This sequence joins TRBV15 and TRBJ2-5, with 7 bases that match TRBD1. Germline assignment: CDR1 LNHNV and CDR2 YYDKDF (reference sequence). The CDR3 sequence is 15 residues long. J was trimmed by 2 bases and V by 5 bases; bases with no gene match: 8. The CDR3 protein is CATSGLGTEQETQYF. CDR3 in DNA: TGTGCCACCAGCGGTTTAGGGACAGAACAAGAGACCCAGTACTTC.

This clonotype has a count of ten or more. The chain recombines TRBV4-1 with TRBJ2-3; possible D gene TRBD1, 7 bases. The CDR3 runs to 16 residues. V lost 3 bases and J lost 2, with 15 bases in between. CDR1 is MGHRA, CDR2 YSYEKL, per germline. The DNA for the CDR3 is TGCGCCAGCAGCCAGGAGGGACAGCCCTTCACAGATACGCAGTATTTT. Translation: CASSQEGQPFTDTQYF.

Ten or more counts support this clonotype. The chain recombines TRBV28 with TRBJ1-1, with D unclear. Germline CDR1 is MDHEN and CDR2 is SYDVKM. With 3 bases removed from V and 1 base from J, the gap between germline ends came to 6 bases. CDR3 length: 13 amino acids. CDR3 nucleotide sequence: TGTGCCAGCAGTTTTGCCCCGAACACTGAAGCTTTCTTT. The encoded protein is CASSFAPNTEAFF.

This clonotype occurred many times. CDR3 coding DNA: TGCGCCAGCAGCTTGGTTCCTCTCGCAGGGAGTAGTCCTGAAGCTTTCTTT. Residues: CASSLVPLAGSSPEAFF. The rearrangement joins TRBV5-1 to TRBJ1-1; possibly TRBD1 for D (5 bases). This CDR3 region has 17 residues. Germline V gives CDR1 SGHRS, CDR2 YFSETQ. V lost 0 bases to trimming and J lost 6 bases, with 21 bases between them.

In this sample, this clonotype turned up many times. The J gene is TRBJ2-1, the V gene TRBV6-5, with 7 nucleotides matching TRBD1. Trimming at V came to 5 bases and at J to 2 bases, leaving 6 bases not matched to a gene. CDR3 size: 15 residues. CDR1 and CDR2 from the germline V gene are MNHEY and SVGAGI. This CDR3 is CASSNRGNAYNEQFF. CDR3 nucleotide sequence: TGTGCCAGCAGTAACAGGGGAAACGCCTACAATGAGCAGTTCTTC.

This clonotype appeared many times. This rearrangement joins TRBV25-1 to TRBJ1-6, with a possible D match to TRBD1 (5 bases). Trimming took off 3 bases at V and 8 bases at J, with 14 bases between the two ends. The CDR3 covers 15 residues. Per the germline V gene, CDR1 is MGHDK and CDR2 is SYGVNS. The CDR3 nucleotides are TGTGCCAGCAGTGAGCCTCAGGGCGGCGATTCACCCCTCCACTTT. This sequence encodes CASSEPQGGDSPLHF.

This clonotype was counted only a few times. This chain links TRBV11-2 with TRBJ2-3, with D tentatively TRBD1 or TRBD2 (5 bases each). Trimming left V 2 bases short and J 4 bases short, with 16 bases between. The CDR3 sequence is 16 residues long. The germline CDR1 and CDR2 sequences are SGHAT and FQNNGV. In DNA, the CDR3 is TGTGCCAGCAGCTTAAAATCCCAAAGGGGAGCAGATACGCAGTATTTT. It codes for CASSLKSQRGADTQYF.

This clonotype has at least ten counts. J is TRBJ2-3 and V is TRBV20-1; 12 positions agree with TRBD2. Trimming took 4 bases from V and 1 from J; bases not matched to a gene: 6. Germline CDR1 and CDR2: DFQATT and SNEGSKA (reference sequence). The CDR3 spans 16 residues. CDR3 coding DNA: TGCAGTGCTATTCCTCTAGCGGGAGGGGGCACAGATACGCAGTATTTT. This codes for CSAIPLAGGGTDTQYF.

This clonotype was seen repeatedly, ten times or more. The chain links TRBV5-1 to TRBJ2-7; 8 bases align to TRBD1. Trimming at V came to 4 bases and at J to 5 bases, leaving 5 bases not matched to a gene. This CDR3 contains 13 residues. Germline V gene sequence: CDR1 SGHRS, CDR2 YFSETQ. DNA of the CDR3: TGCGCCAGCAGCCGGTCAGGGGGCCACGAGCAGTACTTC. Protein: CASSRSGGHEQYF.

This clonotype was found many times. The rearrangement links TRBV20-1 to TRBJ2-1; the D gene is possibly TRBD2 (5 bases). Per the germline V gene, CDR1 is DFQATT and CDR2 is SNEGSKA (reference sequence). The CDR3 has 17 residues. The germline V and J ends were trimmed by 0 bases and 0 bases, with 15 bases remaining between them. CDR3 bases: TGCAGTGCTAGAGATCAAGTAGCGAGAAGCTCCTACAATGAGCAGTTCTTC. Protein sequence: CSARDQVARSSYNEQFF.

The chain has TRBV4-1 and TRBJ1-2; 9 nucleotides align to TRBD1. CDR3 length equals 16 residues. V lost 3 bases to trimming and J lost 6 bases; unmatched junction nucleotides: 11. Germline CDR1 MGHRA, CDR2 YSYEKL. CDR3 loop: CASSQVLTGGSDGYTF. The CDR3 nucleotides are TGCGCCAGCAGCCAGGTTTTGACAGGGGGTTCGGATGGCTACACCTTC.

This clonotype was counted many times. CDR3 in amino acids: CASSQRVDTQYF. DNA of the CDR3: TGTGCCAGCAGTCAGCGGGTCGATACGCAGTATTTT. This sequence joins TRBV11-2 and TRBJ2-3; D is perhaps TRBD2 (6 bases). V gave up 6 bases and J gave up 6 bases, with 10 bases separating them. Germline values: CDR1 SGHAT, CDR2 FQNNGV. CDR3 size: 12 residues.

This clonotype was observed many times. The chain couples TRBV10-3 to TRBJ2-1; D is tentatively TRBD1 or TRBD2 (6 bases each). Germline CDR1 and CDR2: ENHRY and SYGVKD. The length of the CDR3 is 12 residues. Trimming pared 8 bases from V and 4 bases from J, leaving 9 bases between. The chain's CDR3 is CAIGGQYNEQFF. The CDR3 coding sequence is TGTGCCATCGGGGGGCAATACAATGAGCAGTTCTTC.

This clonotype was found many times. This chain joins TRBV5-6 and TRBJ2-7, with TRBD1 matching over 11 bases. Germline assignment: CDR1 SGHDT and CDR2 YYEEEE. CDR3 length equals 12 residues. Germline trimming cut 5 bases from V and 11 bases from J; bases unmatched to any gene: 6. The CDR3 sequence is CASRQDRGPEYF. Here the CDR3 DNA reads TGTGCCAGCAGACAGGACAGGGGGCCGGAGTACTTC.

About this clonotype itself: With a much larger clone just one base away, this may be a read error. This chain's CDR3 is CASSQLLARRTQYF. In nucleotides, the CDR3 is TGCGCCAGCAGCCAACTCCTAGCTCGGCGGACCCAGTACTTC. The J gene is TRBJ2-5, the V gene TRBV4-1; TRBD2 might be the D (5 bases). V was trimmed by 2 bases and J by 7 bases, leaving 14 bases between them. The CDR3 is 14 residues long. CDR1 is MGHRA, CDR2 YSYEKL, per germline.

The V call is TRBV7-9, the J call TRBJ1-2, with 7 bases aligning to TRBD1. The length of the CDR3 is 13 residues. Germline V gives CDR1 SEHNR, CDR2 FQNEAQ (reference sequence). V gave up 4 bases and J gave up 3 bases; unmatched junction bases: 2. The CDR3 reads CASSSGQDYGYTF. CDR3 DNA: TGTGCCAGCAGCTCCGGACAGGACTATGGCTACACCTTC.

This clonotype was seen at least ten times. The V gene is TRBV5-1, the J gene TRBJ2-1, with D tentatively TRBD2 (6 bases). The CDR3 spans 15 residues. The ends were cut back, 0 bases at V and 4 bases at J, with 11 bases in the middle. Germline CDR1 is SGHRS and CDR2 is YFSETQ. CDR3 protein: CASSLGGTEYNEQFF. The CDR3 DNA follows: TGCGCCAGCAGCTTGGGAGGGACTGAGTACAATGAGCAGTTCTTC.

This clonotype has only one observation. A much larger clone differs by one base, so this may be a read error. The chain employs TRBV5-1 and TRBJ1-1; TRBD1 might be the D (5 bases). This CDR3 comprises 13 residues. The germline gives CDR1 SGHRS, CDR2 YFSETQ. The CDR3 sequence is CASNLMGDTEAFF. Here the CDR3 DNA reads TGCGCCAGCAACTTGATGGGGGACACTGAAGCTTTCTTT.

A few counts support this clonotype. The rearrangement links TRBV5-4 to TRBJ2-2; TRBD1 aligns across 8 bases. CDR3 length: 16 amino acids. The ends lost 3 bases at V and 6 bases at J; junction bases unmatched: 10. Germline loops: CDR1 SGHNT, CDR2 YYREEE (reference sequence). The DNA of the CDR3 is TGTGCCAGCAGCTCCCTGACAGGGGAGAAGGCCGGGGAGCTGTTTTTT. It yields the protein CASSSLTGEKAGELFF.

This clonotype was counted a few times. The CDR3 bases are TGCAGTGCGCCGAAAGAGTTTACGGTAGATACGCAGTATTTT. Protein sequence: CSAPKEFTVDTQYF. The chain joins TRBV20-1 to TRBJ2-3; D is undetermined. The germline V gene has CDR1 DFQATT and CDR2 SNEGSKA (reference sequence). Trimming shortened V by 6 bases and J by 5 bases, and 18 bases separated the two germline ends. The CDR3 length is 14 residues.

The genes are TRBV12-3 or TRBV12-4 and TRBJ2-5; D call uncertain. This CDR3 is 15 amino acids long. Trimming left V 5 bases short and J 0 bases short, with 13 bases between. CDR3 coding DNA: TGTGCCAGCAGTGACCCAGGATTGTACCAAGAGACCCAGTACTTC. Translation: CASSDPGLYQETQYF.

At least ten counts were recorded for this clonotype. The chain recombines TRBV2 with TRBJ2-1, with no clear D. V was cut by 1 base and J by 7 bases, with 11 bases left in between. Germline V gives CDR1 SNHLY, CDR2 FYNNEI. The CDR3 is 14 residues long. The CDR3 sequence is CASSEDASGNEQFF. Written as DNA, the CDR3 is TGTGCCAGCAGTGAAGACGCTAGTGGTAATGAGCAGTTCTTC.

Ten or more counts support this clonotype. The chain has TRBV13 and TRBJ2-5; 10 bases are shared with TRBD2. The CDR3 has 17 amino acids. After removal of 4 bases from V and 0 bases from J, the junction contained 8 bases not matched to a gene. CDR1 and CDR2 from the germline V gene are PRHDT and FYEKMQ (reference sequence). The CDR3 loop reads CASSSPSGSTYQETQYF. The CDR3 bases are TGTGCCAGCAGCTCTCCTAGCGGGAGCACTTACCAAGAGACCCAGTACTTC.

The chain recombines TRBV9 with TRBJ1-1; D call uncertain. The CDR3 consists of 15 residues. CDR1 and CDR2 from the germline V gene are SGDLS and YYNGEE. Trimming took 0 bases from V and 0 from J, leaving 9 bases between them. The DNA of the CDR3 is TGTGCCAGCAGCGTAGGGAAATTCATGAACACTGAAGCTTTCTTT. Protein product: CASSVGKFMNTEAFF. Full variable domain (remainder filled in from reference TRBV9 and TRBJ1-1): DSGVTQTPKHLITATGQRVTLRCSPRSGDLSVYWYQQSLDQGLQFLIQYYNGEERAKGNILERFSAQQFPDLHSELNLSSLELGDSALYFCASSVGKFMNTEAFFGQGTRLTVV.

Regarding this clonotype: The CDR3 carries no conserved terminal phenylalanine or tryptophan, so it likely arises from a read error. The J gene is TRBJ1-1, the V gene TRBV27; 7 bases line up with TRBD1. The CDR3 spans 16 residues. In germline, CDR1 is MNHEY, CDR2 SMNVEV (reference sequence). V was clipped by 3 bases and J by 2 bases; unmatched bases: 9. The CDR3 is CASSFNGQAGNTEAFS. CDR3 DNA sequence: TGTGCCAGCAGTTTTAACGGACAGGCTGGAAACACTGAAGCTTTCTCT.

V and J are TRBV12-3 or TRBV12-4 and TRBJ2-2; TRBD2 matches at 9 bases. The trim removed 2 bases at V and 5 bases at J, leaving 6 bases unmatched. There are 16 residues in the CDR3. The CDR3, as DNA: TGTGCCAGCAGTTTAAGGGCGGGAGGGCATACCGGGGAGCTGTTTTTT. It yields the protein CASSLRAGGHTGELFF.

This clonotype occurred many times. The CDR3 sequence: CASSLARGVASTDTQYF. CDR3 nucleotides: TGTGCCAGCAGTTTAGCCCGGGGGGTCGCTAGCACAGATACGCAGTATTTT. The rearrangement uses TRBV12-3 or TRBV12-4 and TRBJ2-3; 7 bases are a match to TRBD2. This CDR3 is 17 amino acids long. The trim removed 0 bases at V and 0 bases at J, leaving 6 bases unmatched.